This TCR beta chain originates from a study of blood T cell repertoires in COVID-19. This CDR3 comprises 14 residues. Germline V CDR1 and CDR2: SGHNT, YENEEA. Trimming cost V 3 bases and J 7 bases; bases outside gene matches: 4. In the original processing: Reference gene primer amplification gave nucleated cell count estimates. Method: immunoSEQ multiplex PCR; TCRdb's copy keeps in-frame clones and lacks some. The V and J calls and clone size come from that table; D and trimming were worked out from the DNA. The table shows 97,000 or so clones, with around 79% occurring only once. The sequenced sample was peripheral blood. This TCR came from a woman of 80 years or more with active or convalescent COVID-19. The genes are TRBV11-3 and TRBJ1-4; TRBD1 matches at 8 bases. The CDR3 spells CASSLQGAREKLFF. The CDR3 DNA follows: TGTGCCAGCAGCTTGCAGGGGGCGCGTGAAAAACTGTTTTTT.